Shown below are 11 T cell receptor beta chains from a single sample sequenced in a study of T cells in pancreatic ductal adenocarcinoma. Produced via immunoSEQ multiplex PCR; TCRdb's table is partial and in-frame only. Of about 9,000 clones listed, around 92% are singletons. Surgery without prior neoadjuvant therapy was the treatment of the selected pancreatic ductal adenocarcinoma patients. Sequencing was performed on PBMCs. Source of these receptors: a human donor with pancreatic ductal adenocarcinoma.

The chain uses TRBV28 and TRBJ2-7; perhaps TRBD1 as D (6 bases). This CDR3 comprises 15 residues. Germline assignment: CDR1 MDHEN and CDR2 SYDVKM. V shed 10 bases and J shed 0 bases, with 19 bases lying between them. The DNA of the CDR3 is TGTGCCACAGCATCCGGGACAATGAGCTCCTACGAGCAGTACTTC. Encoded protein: CATASGTMSSYEQYF.

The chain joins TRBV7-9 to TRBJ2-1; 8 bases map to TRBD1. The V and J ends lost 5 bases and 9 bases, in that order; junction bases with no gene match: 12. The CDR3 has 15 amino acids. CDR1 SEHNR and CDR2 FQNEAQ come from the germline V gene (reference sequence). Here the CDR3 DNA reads TGTGCCAGCAGCCCAGGGGGCACAAGCATACGTGAGCAGTTCTTC. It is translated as CASSPGGTSIREQFF.

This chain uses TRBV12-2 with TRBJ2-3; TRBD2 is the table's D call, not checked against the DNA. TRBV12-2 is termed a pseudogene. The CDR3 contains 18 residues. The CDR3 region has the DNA TGTGCAAGTCGCTTAGCCTTTAGCGGGAGTCGAGGCACAGATACGCAGTATTTT. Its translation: CASRLAFSGSRGTDTQYF.

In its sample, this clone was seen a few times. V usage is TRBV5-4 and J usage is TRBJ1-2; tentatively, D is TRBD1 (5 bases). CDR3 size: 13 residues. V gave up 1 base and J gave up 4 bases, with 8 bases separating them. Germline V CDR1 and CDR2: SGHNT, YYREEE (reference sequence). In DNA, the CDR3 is TGTGCCAGCAGCTTGACCCAGGGCTATGGCTACACCTTC. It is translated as CASSLTQGYGYTF.

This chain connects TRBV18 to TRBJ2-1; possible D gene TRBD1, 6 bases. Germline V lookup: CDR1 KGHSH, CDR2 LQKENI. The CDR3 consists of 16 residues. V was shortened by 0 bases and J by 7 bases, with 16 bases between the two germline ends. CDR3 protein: CASSPPVQGLGNEQFF. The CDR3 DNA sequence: TGTGCCAGCTCACCACCAGTGCAGGGGCTGGGGAATGAGCAGTTCTTC.

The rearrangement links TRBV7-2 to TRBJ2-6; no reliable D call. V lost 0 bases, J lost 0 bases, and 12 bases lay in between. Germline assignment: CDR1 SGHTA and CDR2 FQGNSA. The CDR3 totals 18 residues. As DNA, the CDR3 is TGTGCCAGCAGCTTAGCGCGGCTTGCTCCCTCTGGGGCCAACGTCCTGACTTTC. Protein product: CASSLARLAPSGANVLTF.

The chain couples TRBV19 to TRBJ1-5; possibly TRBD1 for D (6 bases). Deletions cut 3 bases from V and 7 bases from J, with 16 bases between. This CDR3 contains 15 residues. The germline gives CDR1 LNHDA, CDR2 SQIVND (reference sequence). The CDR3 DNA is TGTGCCAGTAGTATGGGGCAGGGGCTGGAACAGCCCCAGCATTTT. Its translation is CASSMGQGLEQPQHF.

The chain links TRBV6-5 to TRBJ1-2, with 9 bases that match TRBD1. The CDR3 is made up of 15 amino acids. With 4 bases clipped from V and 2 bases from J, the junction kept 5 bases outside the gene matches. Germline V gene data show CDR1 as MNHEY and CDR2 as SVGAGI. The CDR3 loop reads CASSFTGGANYGYTF. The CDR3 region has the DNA TGTGCCAGCAGTTTCACAGGGGGCGCGAACTATGGCTACACCTTC.

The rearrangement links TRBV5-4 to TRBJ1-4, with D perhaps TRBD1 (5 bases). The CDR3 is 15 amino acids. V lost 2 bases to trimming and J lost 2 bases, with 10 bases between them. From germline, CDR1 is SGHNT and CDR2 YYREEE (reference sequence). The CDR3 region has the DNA TGTGCCAGCAGCTTATATGGGGCGACTAATGAAAAACTGTTTTTT. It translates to CASSLYGATNEKLFF.

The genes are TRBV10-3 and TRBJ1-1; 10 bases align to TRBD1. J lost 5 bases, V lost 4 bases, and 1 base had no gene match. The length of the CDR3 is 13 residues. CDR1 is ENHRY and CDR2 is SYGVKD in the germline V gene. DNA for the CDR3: TGTGCCATCAGTGGGACAGGGGGGACTGAAGCTTTCTTT. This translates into CAISGTGGTEAFF.

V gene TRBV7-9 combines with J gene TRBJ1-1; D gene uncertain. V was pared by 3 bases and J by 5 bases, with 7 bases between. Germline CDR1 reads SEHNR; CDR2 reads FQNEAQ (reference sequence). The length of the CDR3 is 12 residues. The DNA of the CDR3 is TGTGCCAGCAGCTTCCGGGTTACTGAAGCTTTCTTT. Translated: CASSFRVTEAFF.